This TCR beta chain was profiled in a study of cytomegalovirus exposure and HLA in healthy donors. Study results and caveats: Evidence from a later analysis indicated that most CMV-associated TCR beta chains looked HLA-restricted.

As for this clone: Its antigen is currently unknown.

PCR involved 60 Vbeta and 13 Jbeta primers. Profiled with immunoSEQ multiplex PCR; TCRdb holds only in-frame clones, not every one. The repertoire holds 200,000 to 250,000 clones, with roughly 80% as singletons. Germline V gene lookup returns CDR1 SNHLY and CDR2 FYNNEI. CDR3 length equals 12 residues. This receptor was identified in a middle-aged woman in good health and CMV-seronegative. The specimen was PBMCs. The chain recombines TRBV2 with TRBJ2-5; possibly TRBD1 for D (6 bases). The end of the DNA fits TRBJ2-7 better, so the J call may be wrong. The CDR3 DNA reads TGTGCCAGCACAGGGGATGGTTCCGAGCAGTACTTC. It codes for CASTGDGSEQYF.